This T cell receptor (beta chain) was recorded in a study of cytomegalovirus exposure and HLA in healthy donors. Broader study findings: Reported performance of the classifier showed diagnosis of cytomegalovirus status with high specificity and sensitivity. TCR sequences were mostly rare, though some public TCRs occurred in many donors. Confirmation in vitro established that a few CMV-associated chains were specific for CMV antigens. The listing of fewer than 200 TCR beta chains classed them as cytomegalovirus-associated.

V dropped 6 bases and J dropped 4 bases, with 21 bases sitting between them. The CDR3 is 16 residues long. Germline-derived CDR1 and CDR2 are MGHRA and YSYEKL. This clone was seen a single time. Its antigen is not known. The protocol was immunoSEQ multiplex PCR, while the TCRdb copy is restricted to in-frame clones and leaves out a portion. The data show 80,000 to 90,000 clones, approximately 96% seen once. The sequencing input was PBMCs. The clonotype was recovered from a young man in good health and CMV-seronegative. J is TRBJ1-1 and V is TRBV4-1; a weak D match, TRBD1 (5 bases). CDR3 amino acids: CASSFKGVRGTTEAFF. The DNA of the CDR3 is TGCGCCAGCAGTTTTAAGGGAGTTCGGGGGACCACTGAAGCTTTCTTT.